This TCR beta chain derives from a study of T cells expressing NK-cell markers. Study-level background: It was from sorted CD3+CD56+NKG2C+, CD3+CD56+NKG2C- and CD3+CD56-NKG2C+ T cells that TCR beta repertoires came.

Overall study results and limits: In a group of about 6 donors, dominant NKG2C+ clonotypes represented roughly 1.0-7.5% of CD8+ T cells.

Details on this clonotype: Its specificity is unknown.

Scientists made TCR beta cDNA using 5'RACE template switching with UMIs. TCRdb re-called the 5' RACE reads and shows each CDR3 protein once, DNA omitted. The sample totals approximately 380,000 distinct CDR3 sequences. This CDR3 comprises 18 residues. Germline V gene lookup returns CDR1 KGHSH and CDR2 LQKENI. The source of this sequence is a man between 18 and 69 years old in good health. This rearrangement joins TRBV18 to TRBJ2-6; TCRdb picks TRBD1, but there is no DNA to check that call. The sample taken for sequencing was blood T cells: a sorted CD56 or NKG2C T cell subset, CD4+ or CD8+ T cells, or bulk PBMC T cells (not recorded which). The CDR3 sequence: CASSPLSRGRTGANVLTF.